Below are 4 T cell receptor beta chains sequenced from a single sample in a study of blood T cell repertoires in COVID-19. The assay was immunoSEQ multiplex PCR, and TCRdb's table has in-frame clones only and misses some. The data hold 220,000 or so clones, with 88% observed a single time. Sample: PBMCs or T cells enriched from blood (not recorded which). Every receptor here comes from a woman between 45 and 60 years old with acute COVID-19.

CDR3 in amino acids: CASKQNNYGYTF. In DNA form, the CDR3 reads TGTGCCAGCAAACAGAATAACTATGGCTACACCTTC. The chain combines TRBV6-5 with TRBJ1-2, with no clear D. The CDR3 is made up of 12 amino acids. The germline V and J ends were trimmed by 7 bases and 1 base, with 7 bases remaining between them. Per germline, CDR1 MNHEY and CDR2 SVGAGI.

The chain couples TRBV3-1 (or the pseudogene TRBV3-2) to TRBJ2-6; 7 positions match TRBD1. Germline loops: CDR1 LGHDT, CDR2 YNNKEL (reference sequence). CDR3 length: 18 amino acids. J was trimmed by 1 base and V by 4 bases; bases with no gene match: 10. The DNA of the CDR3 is TGTGCCAGCAGCCCCCTCGTCAGGGGGACGTCTGGGGCCAACGTCCTGACTTTC. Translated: CASSPLVRGTSGANVLTF.

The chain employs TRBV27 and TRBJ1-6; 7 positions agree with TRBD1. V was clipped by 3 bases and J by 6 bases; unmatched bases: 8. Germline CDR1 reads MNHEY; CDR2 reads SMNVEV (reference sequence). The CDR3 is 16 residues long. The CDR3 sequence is CASSLGSGTANSPLHF. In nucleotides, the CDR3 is TGTGCCAGCAGTTTGGGCTCCGGGACAGCTAATTCACCCCTCCACTTT.

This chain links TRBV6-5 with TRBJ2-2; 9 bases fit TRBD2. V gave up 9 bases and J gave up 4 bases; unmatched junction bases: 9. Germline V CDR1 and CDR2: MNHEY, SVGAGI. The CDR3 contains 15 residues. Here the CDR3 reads CASYPGLAGTGELFF. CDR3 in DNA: TGTGCCAGTTATCCGGGACTAGCAGGCACCGGGGAGCTGTTTTTT.